This T cell receptor beta chain appears in the sequencing data of a study of identical twins. TCRdb independently ran MiXCR on the 5' RACE reads; one entry per CDR3 protein. The sample lists some 500,000 distinct CDR3 sequences, 20% to 25% occurring once. The junction had 6 bases not matched to a gene; V was cut back by 4 bases and J by 3 bases. Germline V gene lookup returns CDR1 SGHRS and CDR2 YFSETQ. This CDR3 contains 14 residues. The same data also went into a second study, on T cells expressing NK-cell markers.

The chain links TRBV5-1 to TRBJ2-7; TRBD2 matches 8 bases. The clonotype originates from a young woman in good health. Sequenced sample: CD4+ T cells sorted from blood. CDR3 in amino acids: CASSHGGGLYEQYF. As DNA, the CDR3 is TGCGCCAGCAGCCACGGGGGGGGGCTCTACGAGCAGTACTTC.